This TCR beta chain was sequenced for a study of T cells in Graves' hyperthyroidism and ophthalmopathy. General study results and limits: Separation of ophthalmopathy from stable hyperthyroidism was achieved by a 13 V-J model.

RNA transcripts gave rise to amplified TCR beta CDR3 regions. TCR CDR3 regions were first amplified by RT-PCR with HTBI primers. TCRdb redid the calling of the multiplex PCR reads with MiXCR, one entry per CDR3 protein. Among around 300,000 distinct CDR3 sequences, about 20% were seen once, and the ten largest hold about 60%. After removal of 4 bases from V and 5 bases from J, the junction contained 6 bases not matched to a gene. CDR3 length: 14 residues. CDR1 MNHNS and CDR2 SASEGT come from the germline V gene. This clonotype appeared a few times. The antigen remains unidentified. Sequencing was carried out using blood. This sequence joins TRBV6-1 and TRBJ2-5; TRBD1 matches at 8 bases. This sequence was found in a man younger than 45 with Graves' ophthalmopathy. The CDR3 loop is CASSGLTGAETQYF. The DNA for the CDR3 is TGTGCCAGCAGTGGATTGACAGGGGCGGAGACCCAGTACTTC.